This entry features one T cell receptor (beta chain) sequence. This sample is part of a study of blood T cell repertoires in COVID-19. Study-level background: COVID-19 samples from acute and convalescent phases originated in the United States, Italy and Spain.

Seattle enrolled patients during active infection and tracked them longitudinally. The assay was immunoSEQ multiplex PCR, and TCRdb's table has in-frame clones only and misses some. Here the sample spans 200,000 to 250,000 clones, about 80% being singletons. This TCR was recovered from a woman older than 75 with COVID-19, enrolled during active disease. Sequenced input: peripheral blood.

The CDR3: CASSPIGTRQGGGYTF. CDR3 coding DNA: TGTGCCAGCTCACCAATCGGAACGAGACAGGGGGGCGGCTACACCTTC. The chain combines TRBV18 with TRBJ1-2; 9 bases map to TRBD1. This CDR3 spans 16 amino acids. V dropped 2 bases and J dropped 8; count of bases not matched to a gene: 12. From germline, CDR1 is KGHSH and CDR2 LQKENI.